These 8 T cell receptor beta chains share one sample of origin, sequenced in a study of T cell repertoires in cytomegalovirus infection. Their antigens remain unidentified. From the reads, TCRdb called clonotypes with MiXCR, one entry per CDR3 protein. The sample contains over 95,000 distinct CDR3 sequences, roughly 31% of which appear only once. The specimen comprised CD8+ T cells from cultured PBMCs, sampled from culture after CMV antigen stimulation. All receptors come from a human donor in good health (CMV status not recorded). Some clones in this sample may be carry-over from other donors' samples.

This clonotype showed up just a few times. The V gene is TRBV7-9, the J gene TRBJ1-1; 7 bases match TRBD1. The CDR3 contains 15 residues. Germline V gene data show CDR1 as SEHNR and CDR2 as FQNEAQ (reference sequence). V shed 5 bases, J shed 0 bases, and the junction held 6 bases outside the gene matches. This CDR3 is CASSPRDRLNTEAFF. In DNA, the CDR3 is TGTGCCAGCAGCCCACGGGACAGACTGAACACTGAAGCTTTCTTT.

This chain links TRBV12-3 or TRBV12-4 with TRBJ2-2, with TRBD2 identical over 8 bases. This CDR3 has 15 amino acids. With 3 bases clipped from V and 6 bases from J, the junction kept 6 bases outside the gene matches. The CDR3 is CASSFGLAGAGELFF. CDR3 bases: TGTGCCAGCAGTTTCGGACTAGCTGGGGCCGGGGAGCTGTTTTTT.

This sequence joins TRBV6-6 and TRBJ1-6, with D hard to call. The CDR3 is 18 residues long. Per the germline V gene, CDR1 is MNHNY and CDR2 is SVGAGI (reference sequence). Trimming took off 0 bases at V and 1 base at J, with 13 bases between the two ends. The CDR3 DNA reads TGTGCCAGCAGTTACTCGATGGCAGGTCGATCCTATAATTCACCCCTCCACTTT. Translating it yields CASSYSMAGRSYNSPLHF.

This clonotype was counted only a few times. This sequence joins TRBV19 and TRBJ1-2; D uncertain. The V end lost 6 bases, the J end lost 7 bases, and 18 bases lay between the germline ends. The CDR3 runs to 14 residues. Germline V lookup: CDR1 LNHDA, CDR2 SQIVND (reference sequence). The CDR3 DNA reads TGTGCCAGTAGCTATAGAACTAACACTGGTGGCTACACCTTC. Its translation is CASSYRTNTGGYTF.

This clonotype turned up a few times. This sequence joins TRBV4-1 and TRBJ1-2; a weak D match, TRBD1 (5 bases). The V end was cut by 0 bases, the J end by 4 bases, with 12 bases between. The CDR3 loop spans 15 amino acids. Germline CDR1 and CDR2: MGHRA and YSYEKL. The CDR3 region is CASSQERGVGYGYTF. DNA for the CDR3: TGCGCCAGCAGCCAAGAAAGGGGAGTGGGCTATGGCTACACCTTC.

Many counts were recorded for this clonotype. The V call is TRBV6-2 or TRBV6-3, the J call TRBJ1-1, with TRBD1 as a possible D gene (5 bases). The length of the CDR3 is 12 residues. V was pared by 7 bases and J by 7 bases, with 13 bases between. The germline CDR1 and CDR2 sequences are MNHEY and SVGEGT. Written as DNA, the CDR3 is TGTGCCAGCACGACAGAGTCTCGTGAAGCTTTCTTT. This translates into CASTTESREAFF.

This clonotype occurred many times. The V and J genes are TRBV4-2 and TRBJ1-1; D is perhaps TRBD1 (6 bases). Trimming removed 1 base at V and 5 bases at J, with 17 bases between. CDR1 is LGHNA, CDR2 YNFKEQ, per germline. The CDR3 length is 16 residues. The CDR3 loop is CASSQGVRGARTEAFF. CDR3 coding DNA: TGTGCCAGCAGCCAAGGGGTCCGGGGGGCGCGGACTGAAGCTTTCTTT.

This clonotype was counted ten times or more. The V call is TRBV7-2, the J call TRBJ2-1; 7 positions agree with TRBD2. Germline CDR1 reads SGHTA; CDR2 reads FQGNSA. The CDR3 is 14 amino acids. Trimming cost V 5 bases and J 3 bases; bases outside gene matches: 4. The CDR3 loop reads CASSKSGDYNEQFF. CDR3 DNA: TGTGCCAGCAGCAAAAGCGGGGACTACAATGAGCAGTTCTTC.